This is a list of T cell receptor beta chains from one sample in a study of blood T cell repertoires in COVID-19. Sequencing was performed with immunoSEQ multiplex PCR; in TCRdb, only in-frame clones are kept and a portion is missing. Of 85,000 to 95,000 clones in the sample, 72% were seen once. What was sequenced was peripheral blood. Receptors originate from a woman older than 75 with acute or convalescent COVID-19. The CDR3 runs from the conserved cysteine through the conserved F or W. The D gene is left open where the match is weak. Clone size is shown for a subset of rows, as once, few, many or a class of expanded clone.

TRBJ2-3	NA	NA	TRBV12-5	TGTGCTAGTGGTGTTCAGGGTGGAGATACGCAGTATTTT	CASGVQGGDTQYF
TRBJ1-1	TRBD1	NA	TRBV6-5	TGTGCCAGCAGTTACTCGGGGGGACAGGGTAACACTGAAGCTTTCTTT	CASSYSGGQGNTEAFF
TRBJ1-5	NA	NA	TRBV7-2	TGTGCCAGCAGCTTAGGTCGGGTGGGGGGTCAGCCCCAGCATTTT	CASSLGRVGGQPQHF
TRBJ1-5	NA	NA	TRBV6-2/TRBV6-3	TGTGCCAGCAGTCCAAGGGGCCGGGGGGTCAATCAGCCCCAGCATTTT	CASSPRGRGVNQPQHF
TRBJ1-5	NA	NA	TRBV30	TGTGCCTGGAGTATCGGGGGGCTCAATCAGCCCCAGCATTTT	CAWSIGGLNQPQHF
TRBJ2-7	NA	NA	TRBV12-3/TRBV12-4	TGTGCCAGCAGCCCGGACAGCTACGAGCAGTACTTC	CASSPDSYEQYF
TRBJ1-3	TRBD1	NA	TRBV24-1	TGTGCCACCAGTGATTCCAGGGGGACTGGAAACACCATATATTTT	CATSDSRGTGNTIYF
TRBJ1-3	NA	NA	TRBV5-1	TGCGCCAGCAGACCTACTTCCGGGGGCTCTGGAAACACCATATATTTT	CASRPTSGGSGNTIYF
TRBJ2-7	NA	few	TRBV18	TGTGCCAGCTCCCCAGACTCGGCCCGCGAGCAGTACTTC	CASSPDSAREQYF
TRBJ1-1	NA	NA	TRBV5-1	TGCGCCAGCAGCTCCTTGGGCAGTTTGAACACTGAAGCTTTCTTT	CASSSLGSLNTEAFF
TRBJ1-3	NA	few	TRBV5-1	TGCGCCAGCAGCTTGACAGGGTCTGGAAACACCATATATTTT	CASSLTGSGNTIYF
TRBJ2-2	NA	NA	TRBV3-1/TRBV3-2	TGTGCCAGCGCGACTAGTGGAAACGGGGAGCTGTTTTTT	CASATSGNGELFF
TRBJ2-1	NA	NA	TRBV6-6	TGTGCCAGCACCCCAGTAGGGGGCTCCTACAATGAGCAGTTCTTC	CASTPVGGSYNEQFF
TRBJ1-6	NA	NA	TRBV7-2	TGTGCCAGCAGCTCTTACGGAGATTCACCCCTCCACTTT	CASSSYGDSPLHF
TRBJ2-5	TRBD2	NA	TRBV5-1	TGCGCCAGCAGCTTGGCGGTAGCGGGGGGGCAAGAGACCCAGTACTTC	CASSLAVAGGQETQYF
TRBJ1-4	NA	NA	TRBV4-3	TGCGCCAGCAGCCAAGAAGCCCGTCGGGGGGAAAAACTGTTTTTT	CASSQEARRGEKLFF
TRBJ2-3	NA	few	TRBV2	TGTGCCAGCAGAGAGGGCCAGGGGATAGATACGCAGTATTTT	CASREGQGIDTQYF
TRBJ1-2	NA	NA	TRBV12-3/TRBV12-4	TGTGCCAGCAGTTATGACGGAGCCTATGGCTACACCTTC	CASSYDGAYGYTF
TRBJ1-6	NA	once	TRBV5-1	TGCGCCAGCAGCTTGCGGGGGGGAGCCTATAATTCACCCCTCCACTTT	CASSLRGGAYNSPLHF
TRBJ2-6	NA	NA	TRBV5-1	TGCGCCAGCAGATCAGGGATAGCTGGGGCCAACGTCCTGACTTTC	CASRSGIAGANVLTF
TRBJ2-1	NA	few	TRBV20-1	TGCAGTGCTAGTCCGTGGACAGCGGGGAATGAGCAGTTCTTC	CSASPWTAGNEQFF
TRBJ1-5	NA	NA	TRBV6-5	TGTGCCAGCAGTTCAGGGATCGATCAGCCCCAGCATTTT	CASSSGIDQPQHF
TRBJ1-4	NA	NA	TRBV6-1	TGTGCCAGCAGTGATCGGGGTAGGGAAAAACTGTTTTTT	CASSDRGREKLFF
TRBJ2-3	NA	NA	TRBV2	TGTGCCAGCAGTGTAGATAGCACAGATACGCAGTATTTT	CASSVDSTDTQYF
TRBJ1-2	NA	NA	TRBV5-1	TGCGCCAGCAGCTCCGAAGGGGTACTTTATGGCTACACCTTC	CASSSEGVLYGYTF
TRBJ2-4	NA	NA	TRBV6-1	TGTGCCAGCAGTGACCTAGGGGGGGCCAGATCAAACATTCAGTACTTC	CASSDLGGARSNIQYF
TRBJ1-2	NA	NA	TRBV10-3	TGTGCCATCACCGGGGGGTGGAACTATGGCTACACCTTC	CAITGGWNYGYTF